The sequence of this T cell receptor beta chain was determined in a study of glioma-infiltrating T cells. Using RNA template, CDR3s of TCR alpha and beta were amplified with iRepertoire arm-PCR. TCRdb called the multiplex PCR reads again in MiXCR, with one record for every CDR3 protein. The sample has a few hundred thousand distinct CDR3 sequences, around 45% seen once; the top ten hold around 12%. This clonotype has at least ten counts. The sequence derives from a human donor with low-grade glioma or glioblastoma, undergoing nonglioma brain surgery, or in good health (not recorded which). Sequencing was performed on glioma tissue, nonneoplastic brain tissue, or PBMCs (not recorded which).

The chain's CDR3 is CSAREGAPHNEQFF. CDR3 coding DNA: TGCAGTGCTAGGGAGGGGGCCCCCCACAATGAGCAGTTCTTC. The V and J genes are TRBV20-1 and TRBJ2-1; possibly TRBD1 for D (7 bases). Per the germline V gene, CDR1 is DFQATT and CDR2 is SNEGSKA (reference sequence). The CDR3 covers 14 residues. The V and J ends lost 3 bases and 5 bases respectively, with 14 bases between them.